One sample yielded the 28 T cell receptor beta chains listed below, sequenced in a study of cytomegalovirus exposure and HLA in healthy donors. The PCR was carried out with 60 Vbeta primers and 13 Jbeta primers. TCRdb's table, derived via immunoSEQ multiplex PCR, lists solely in-frame clones and lacks some. This sample carries more than 95,000 clones, 17% of them seen once, and the ten largest clones take roughly 2.7%. Input material: PBMCs. The receptors here all came from a female donor in good health and CMV-seropositive.

This clone was seen a few times. This rearrangement joins TRBV2 to TRBJ2-1; maybe TRBD2 (5 bases). Germline V gene data show CDR1 as SNHLY and CDR2 as FYNNEI. Trimming took 7 bases from V and 6 from J, leaving 19 bases between them. The CDR3 is made up of 15 amino acids. CDR3 nucleotide sequence: TGTGCCAGCATCCAGCGGTCAGGCCTCGGCAATGAGCAGTTCTTC. Protein: CASIQRSGLGNEQFF.

This sequence joins TRBV6-5 and TRBJ2-7, with a weak D call TRBD2 (6 bases). Germline CDR1 and CDR2: MNHEY and SVGAGI. The CDR3 has 15 amino acids. The germline V and J ends were trimmed by 5 bases and 7 bases, with 21 bases remaining between them. The CDR3 DNA is TGTGCCAGCAGTAACCGGGACTCCCTAAGGAGTGAGCAGTACTTC. It codes for CASSNRDSLRSEQYF.

This clone occurred a few times. The rearrangement uses TRBV6-4 and TRBJ2-1, with D possibly being TRBD2 (5 bases). Germline values: CDR1 MRHNA, CDR2 SNTAGT. V was trimmed by 4 bases and J by 5 bases, leaving 15 bases between them. The CDR3 has 15 residues. CDR3 DNA: TGTGCCAGCAGTGTTCACACCGGGATGAACAATGAGCAGTTCTTC. Amino acids: CASSVHTGMNNEQFF.

The V call is TRBV28, the J call TRBJ2-5, with D possibly matching TRBD2 (6 bases). The CDR3 contains 15 residues. The germline CDR1 and CDR2 sequences are MDHEN and SYDVKM. V was cut by 3 bases and J by 2 bases, with 13 bases left in between. CDR3 nucleotides: TGTGCCAGCAGTTTTGGGGCGGGGAGACAAGAGACCCAGTACTTC. Translating it yields CASSFGAGRQETQYF.

In its sample, this clone was seen a few times. The chain recombines TRBV15 with TRBJ2-7, with 7 bases that match TRBD1. CDR3 length: 16 amino acids. Germline V CDR1 and CDR2: LNHNV, YYDKDF (reference sequence). The ends lost 4 bases at V and 6 bases at J; junction bases unmatched: 15. CDR3 amino acids: CATSTGAGTAPAEQYF. In DNA, the CDR3 is TGTGCCACCAGCACAGGGGCCGGGACAGCGCCTGCCGAGCAGTACTTC.

This clone was found a few times. The chain recombines TRBV4-3 with TRBJ1-5; weak D call: TRBD1 (6 bases). V lost 0 bases, J lost 0 bases, and 9 bases lay in between. Germline V gene lookup returns CDR1 LGHNA and CDR2 YSLEER. This CDR3 region has 16 residues. The CDR3 reads CASSQEHRASNQPQHF. As DNA, the CDR3 is TGCGCCAGCAGCCAAGAGCACAGGGCTAGCAATCAGCCCCAGCATTTT.

This clone was detected a few times. The chain joins TRBV6-6 to TRBJ2-7, with 9 bases matching TRBD1. Germline lookup yields CDR1 MNHNY and CDR2 SVGAGI (reference sequence). J lost 7 bases, V lost 2 bases, and 9 bases had no gene match. This CDR3 has 15 amino acids. CDR3 bases: TGTGCCAGCAGTTACCTAAAACAGGGGGCGTGGGAGCAGTACTTC. This sequence encodes CASSYLKQGAWEQYF.

This chain joins TRBV4-2 and TRBJ1-2, with no clear D. CDR3 length: 13 residues. Trimming cost V 1 base and J 0 bases, with 3 bases left between them. CDR1 and CDR2 from the germline V gene are LGHNA and YNFKEQ. The CDR3 loop is CASSQAANYGYTF. The CDR3 DNA reads TGTGCCAGCAGCCAAGCAGCTAACTATGGCTACACCTTC.

This clone came up once. V and J are TRBV5-4 and TRBJ2-2; D is undetermined. Germline V CDR1 and CDR2: SGHNT, YYREEE (reference sequence). V lost 4 bases to trimming and J lost 5 bases, with 12 bases between them. This CDR3 has 14 residues. The CDR3 reads CASSQRLRTGELFF. Here the CDR3 DNA reads TGTGCCAGCAGCCAACGATTGAGGACCGGGGAGCTGTTTTTT.

V and J are TRBV10-1 and TRBJ2-2; possible D gene TRBD2, 6 bases. The CDR3 length is 17 residues. Germline CDR1 and CDR2: WNHNN and SYGVQD (reference sequence). For the CDR3, the DNA is TGCGCGATCAGTACTGGGAGACTAGTCCGGGCGACCGGGGAGCTGTTTTTT. It is translated as CAISTGRLVRATGELFF.

This sequence joins TRBV7-2 and TRBJ2-6; D may be TRBD1 (5 bases). Trimming took 5 bases from V and 9 from J, leaving 8 bases between them. This CDR3 spans 12 amino acids. Germline CDR1 is SGHTA and CDR2 is FQGNSA. The DNA for the CDR3 is TGTGCCAGCAGCCTCGACAGCAACGTCCTGACTTTC. Translating gives CASSLDSNVLTF.

This rearrangement joins TRBV19 to TRBJ1-1; 7 bases match TRBD1. J was trimmed by 11 bases and V by 8 bases; bases with no gene match: 8. Germline CDR1 reads LNHDA; CDR2 reads SQIVND (reference sequence). CDR3 length equals 11 residues. CDR3 residues: CASFEQGQAFF. The CDR3, as DNA: TGTGCCAGTTTTGAACAGGGGCAGGCTTTCTTT.

In its sample, this clone was seen a few times. The V gene is TRBV27, the J gene TRBJ1-2; 10 bases align to TRBD1. Unmatched junction bases numbered 0, after V lost 4 bases and J lost 4 bases. Germline V gene data show CDR1 as MNHEY and CDR2 as SMNVEV (reference sequence). The CDR3 is 13 amino acids. CDR3 residues: CASSWTGGYGYTF. The CDR3 nucleotides are TGTGCCAGCAGTTGGACAGGGGGCTATGGCTACACCTTC.

The gene calls are TRBV19 and TRBJ2-1; TRBD2 agrees at 10 bases. Germline V gene sequence: CDR1 LNHDA, CDR2 SQIVND (reference sequence). J gave up 3 bases and V 4 bases, and 3 bases lay outside the gene matches. This CDR3 is built from 15 residues. The CDR3 reads CASSTGLADYNEQFF. The CDR3 DNA follows: TGTGCCAGTAGTACCGGACTAGCGGACTACAATGAGCAGTTCTTC.

This clone appeared a few times. The V call is TRBV19, the J call TRBJ2-1; weak D call: TRBD2 (5 bases). The germline V gene has CDR1 LNHDA and CDR2 SQIVND (reference sequence). V was cut by 7 bases and J by 8 bases, with 18 bases left in between. This CDR3 has 14 residues. The CDR3 here is CASTKLGNSDEQFF. The CDR3 region has the DNA TGTGCCAGTACTAAACTCGGGAACAGCGATGAGCAGTTCTTC.

This clone was detected ten times or more. V usage is TRBV5-5 and J usage is TRBJ2-7; a weak D match, TRBD1 (5 bases). Trimming stripped 4 bases from V and 2 bases from J, with 10 bases between. Germline CDR1 and CDR2: SGHKS and YYEKEE (reference sequence). The CDR3 runs 13 residues. The CDR3 loop is CASSTSGTYEQYF. The CDR3 DNA follows: TGTGCCAGCAGCACCTCAGGGACCTACGAGCAGTACTTC.

This sequence joins TRBV5-8 and TRBJ2-5, with D unresolved. V lost 4 bases and J 4 bases, leaving 11 bases between the germline ends. The germline gives CDR1 SGHTS, CDR2 YDEGEE. CDR3 length equals 13 residues. The CDR3 region has the DNA TGTGCCAGCAGCCAAAATAGCCGAGAGACCCAGTACTTC. Translating gives CASSQNSRETQYF.

This clone was recorded a few times. The chain carries TRBV7-9 and TRBJ1-4, with 7 bases aligning to TRBD1. From germline, CDR1 is SEHNR and CDR2 FQNEAQ (reference sequence). The junction had 10 bases not matched to a gene; V was cut back by 5 bases and J by 16 bases. The CDR3 runs to 12 residues. The chain's CDR3 is CASSLDTRDRFF. Written as DNA, the CDR3 is TGTGCCAGCAGCCTAGATACCCGGGACAGGTTTTTT.

This clone was counted between two and nine times. The gene calls are TRBV5-7 and TRBJ2-7, with a weak D call TRBD2 (5 bases). TRBV5-7 counts as an open reading frame of uncertain function. This CDR3 spans 14 amino acids. The V end lost 0 bases, the J end lost 2 bases, and 9 bases lay between the germline ends. This CDR3 reads CASSLARGAYEQYF. The CDR3 coding sequence is TGTGCCAGCAGCTTGGCCCGGGGAGCCTACGAGCAGTACTTC.

This clone has more than one count but fewer than ten. In nucleotides, the CDR3 is TGTGCCAGCAGTTACTCGGGACAGGGAATATCGGATACGCAGTATTTT. Its translation: CASSYSGQGISDTQYF. This chain connects TRBV6-6 to TRBJ2-3, with 9 bases lining up with TRBD1. The CDR3 contains 16 residues. Germline-derived CDR1 and CDR2 are MNHNY and SVGAGI (reference sequence). The J segment lost 6 bases and the V segment lost 0 bases, leaving 7 bases of the junction unmatched.

This chain joins TRBV2 and TRBJ2-3; maybe TRBD2 (5 bases). Germline V gene sequence: CDR1 SNHLY, CDR2 FYNNEI. The germline V and J ends were trimmed by 1 base and 5 bases, with 13 bases remaining between them. The CDR3 contains 15 residues. The CDR3 here is CASSEVTPGEDTQYF. CDR3 DNA: TGTGCCAGCAGTGAAGTGACCCCCGGGGAAGATACGCAGTATTTT.

This clone was detected only a few times. CDR3 DNA: TGCGCCAGCAGCCAAGAAACCAGGGGGCTCGGAGGCTACACCTTC. Translation: CASSQETRGLGGYTF. The gene calls are TRBV4-3 and TRBJ1-2; 8 nucleotides match TRBD1. V lost 0 bases to trimming and J lost 8 bases; unmatched junction nucleotides: 8. Looked up from germline, CDR1 is LGHNA and CDR2 is YSLEER. The CDR3 contains 15 residues.

V usage is TRBV2 and J usage is TRBJ2-7; 13 nucleotides align to TRBD2. Germline CDR1 is SNHLY and CDR2 is FYNNEI. CDR3 length: 16 residues. J was trimmed by 3 bases and V by 3 bases; bases with no gene match: 5. In DNA, the CDR3 is TGTGCCAGCAGTGATGCACTAGCGGGAGGGAACTACGAGCAGTACTTC. Protein product: CASSDALAGGNYEQYF.

The chain links TRBV29-1 to TRBJ1-1; TRBD1 might be the D (5 bases). The CDR3 is made up of 11 amino acids. Per the germline V gene, CDR1 is SQVTM and CDR2 is ANQGSEA. V lost 7 bases and J 5 bases, leaving 11 bases between the germline ends. CDR3 amino acids: CSGGTWTEAFF. CDR3 nucleotides: TGCAGCGGGGGCACATGGACTGAAGCTTTCTTT.

The V call is TRBV7-2, the J call TRBJ2-5; unclear D gene. The CDR3 has 13 residues. V was cut by 5 bases and J by 2 bases, with 9 bases left in between. CDR1 is SGHTA and CDR2 is FQGNSA in the germline V gene. The CDR3 DNA sequence: TGTGCCAGCAGCCGCCGACTGCAAGAGACCCAGTACTTC. This gives the protein CASSRRLQETQYF.

This clone was counted a few times. The V call is TRBV28, the J call TRBJ1-1, with D perhaps TRBD1 (5 bases). V gave up 5 bases and J gave up 0 bases, with 10 bases separating them. CDR1 MDHEN and CDR2 SYDVKM come from the germline V gene. CDR3 length: 14 residues. The CDR3 DNA follows: TGTGCCAGCAGTAGGGGAGGGGTGAACACTGAAGCTTTCTTT. Translated, it gives CASSRGGVNTEAFF.

This chain connects TRBV18 to TRBJ2-7; 13 nucleotides match TRBD2. Germline lookup yields CDR1 KGHSH and CDR2 LQKENI. The CDR3 totals 14 residues. V was pared by 3 bases and J by 5 bases, with 1 base of the junction left unmatched. The CDR3 protein is CASSPGLAGNEQYF. The CDR3 DNA reads TGTGCCAGCTCACCGGGACTAGCGGGAAACGAGCAGTACTTC.

J is TRBJ2-7 and V is TRBV7-6; 7 bases align to TRBD2. The CDR3 is made up of 15 amino acids. The germline V gene has CDR1 SGHVS and CDR2 FNYEAQ. The junction had 8 bases not matched to a gene; V was cut back by 6 bases and J by 0 bases. The CDR3 reads CASSIGTSASYEQYF. In DNA, the CDR3 is TGTGCCAGCAGTATTGGAACTAGCGCCTCCTACGAGCAGTACTTC.